The clone carrying this T cell receptor beta chain has just a few counts. Its antigen is not identified. Each CDR3 protein is one row after TCRdb ran MiXCR on the reads. The table lists 680,000 or so distinct CDR3 sequences, about 40% of them singletons, with around 2.8% in the top ten. This entry belongs to a study of T cell repertoires in cytomegalovirus infection. On the study more broadly: Based on public TCR beta signatures, there were indications of CMV infection and of a matching HLA type.

The study, taken as a whole, reports: Within the response measured ex vivo, HLA-C-restricted CMV-specific TCR beta clonotypes were dominant. Summed frequency of shared TCR beta families picked out CMV carriers who also had the relevant HLA.

Germline V CDR1 and CDR2: LGHDT, YNNKEL (reference sequence). V was cut by 4 bases and J by 0 bases, with 10 bases left in between. The CDR3 length is 14 residues. This TCR was recovered from a human donor in good health (CMV status not recorded). Some clones in this sample may be carry-over from other donors' samples. Source material: PBMCs. The V call is TRBV3-1, the J call TRBJ2-7, with D hard to call. CDR3 in amino acids: CASSPGPYSYEQYF. The CDR3 coding sequence is TGTGCCAGCAGCCCCGGCCCCTACTCCTACGAGCAGTACTTC.